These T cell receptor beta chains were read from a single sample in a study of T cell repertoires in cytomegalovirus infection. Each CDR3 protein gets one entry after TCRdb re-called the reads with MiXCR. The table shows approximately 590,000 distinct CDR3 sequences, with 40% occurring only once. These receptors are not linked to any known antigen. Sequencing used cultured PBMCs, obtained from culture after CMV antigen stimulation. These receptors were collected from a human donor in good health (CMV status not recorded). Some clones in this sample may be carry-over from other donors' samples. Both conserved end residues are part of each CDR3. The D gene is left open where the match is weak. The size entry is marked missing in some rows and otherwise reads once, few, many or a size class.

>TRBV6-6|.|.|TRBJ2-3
CASSDKYTDTQYF
TGTGCCAGCAGTGATAAGTACACAGATACGCAGTATTTT
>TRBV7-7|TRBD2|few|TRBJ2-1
CASSLSGGDDEQFF
TGTGCCAGCAGCTTATCGGGAGGTGACGATGAGCAGTTCTTC
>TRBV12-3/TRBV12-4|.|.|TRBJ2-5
CASSERYQETQYF
TGTGCCAGCAGTGAGAGGTACCAAGAGACCCAGTACTTC
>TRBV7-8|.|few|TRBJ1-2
CASSPQRGSAYGYTF
TGTGCCAGCAGCCCACAACGGGGTTCCGCCTATGGCTACACCTTC
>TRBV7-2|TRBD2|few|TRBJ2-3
CASTPQPQAGVFTDTQYF
TGTGCCAGCACCCCCCAACCACAAGCGGGAGTGTTCACAGATACGCAGTATTTT
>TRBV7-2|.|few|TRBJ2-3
CASSLGRGSDTQYF
TGTGCCAGCAGCTTAGGGCGTGGTTCAGATACGCAGTATTTT
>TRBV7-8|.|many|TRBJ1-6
CASSLLGGNSPLHF
TGTGCCAGCAGCTTACTTGGGGGGAATTCACCCCTCCACTTT
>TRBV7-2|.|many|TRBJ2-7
CASSLSVGSGGGTYEQYF
TGTGCCAGCAGCCTCTCGGTCGGGAGCGGAGGTGGGACCTACGAGCAGTACTTC
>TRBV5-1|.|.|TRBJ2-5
CASSLVGSSVQYF
TGCGCCAGCAGCTTGGTAGGGTCTTCGGTCCAGTACTTC
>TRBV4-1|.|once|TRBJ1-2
CASSHFSGVAF
TGCGCCAGCAGCCATTTCTCGGGAGTCGCCTTC
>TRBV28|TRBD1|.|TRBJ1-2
CASSPPMGQNYGYTF
TGTGCCAGCAGTCCACCCATGGGACAGAACTATGGCTACACCTTC
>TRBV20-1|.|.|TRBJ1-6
CSASMQGYNSPLHF
TGCAGTGCTAGCATGCAGGGGTATAATTCACCCCTCCACTTT
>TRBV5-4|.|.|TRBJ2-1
CASSPGQYSYNEQFF
TGTGCCAGCAGCCCCGGGCAGTATTCCTACAATGAGCAGTTCTTC
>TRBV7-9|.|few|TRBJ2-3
CASSLKPPGHAPDTQYF
TGTGCCAGCAGCCTCAAACCTCCGGGACACGCACCAGATACGCAGTATTTT
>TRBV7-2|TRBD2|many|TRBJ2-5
CASSPGLAGHSETQYF
TGTGCCAGCAGCCCGGGACTAGCGGGACATTCGGAGACCCAGTACTTC
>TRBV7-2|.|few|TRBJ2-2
CASSPPRATWGELFF
TGTGCCAGCAGCCCCCCCCGGGCGACCTGGGGGGAGCTGTTTTTT
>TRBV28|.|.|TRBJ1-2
CASRPGSGALGYTF
TGTGCCAGCAGACCCGGTTCAGGGGCTCTTGGCTACACCTTC
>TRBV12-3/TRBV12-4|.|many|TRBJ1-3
CASSFGNTIYF
TGTGCCAGCAGTTTCGGGAACACCATATATTTT
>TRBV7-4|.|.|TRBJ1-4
CASSVDSEKLFF
TGTGCCAGCAGCGTGGACAGTGAAAAACTGTTTTTT
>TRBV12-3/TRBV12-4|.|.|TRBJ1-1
CASSFTGYPEAFF
TGTGCCAGCAGTTTTACAGGTTATCCTGAAGCTTTCTTT
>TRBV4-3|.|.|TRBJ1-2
CASSQERVGGYTF
TGCGCCAGCAGCCAAGAGAGGGTAGGCGGCTACACCTTC
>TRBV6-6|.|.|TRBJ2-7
CASTPGSSYEQYF
TGTGCCAGCACCCCGGGATCCTCCTACGAGCAGTACTTC
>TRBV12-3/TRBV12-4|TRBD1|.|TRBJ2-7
CASSLGDRVYYEQYF
TGTGCCAGCAGTTTAGGGGACAGGGTTTACTACGAGCAGTACTTC
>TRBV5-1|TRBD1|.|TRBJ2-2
CASGQGRGAGELFF
TGCGCCAGCGGACAGGGAAGGGGCGCCGGGGAGCTGTTTTTT
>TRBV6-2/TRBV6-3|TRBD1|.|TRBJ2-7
CASRRTGVIYEQYF
TGTGCCAGCAGGCGGACAGGGGTGATCTACGAGCAGTACTTC
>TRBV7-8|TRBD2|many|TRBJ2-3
CASSLRASGAQSTDTQYF
TGTGCCAGCAGCTTAAGGGCTAGCGGGGCTCAAAGCACAGATACGCAGTATTTT
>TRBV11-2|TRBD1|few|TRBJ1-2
CASSNTDRGGGYTF
TGTGCCAGCAGCAATACCGACAGGGGTGGTGGCTACACCTTC
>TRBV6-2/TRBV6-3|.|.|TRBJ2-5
CASSYAGLPETQYF
TGTGCCAGCAGTTACGCGGGACTCCCGGAGACCCAGTACTTC
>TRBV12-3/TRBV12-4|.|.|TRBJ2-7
CASSLLGRWEQYF
TGTGCCAGCAGTTTACTAGGCCGCTGGGAGCAGTACTTC
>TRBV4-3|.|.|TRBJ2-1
CASSQDHRGSQYNEQFF
TGCGCCAGCAGCCAAGATCATCGGGGATCCCAATACAATGAGCAGTTCTTC
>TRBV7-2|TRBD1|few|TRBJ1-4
CASSPLRGQGEKLFF
TGTGCCAGCAGCCCTTTGAGGGGGCAGGGTGAAAAACTGTTTTTT
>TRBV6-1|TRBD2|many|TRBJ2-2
CASSRLAGGTGELFF
TGTGCCAGCAGTAGACTAGCGGGGGGAACCGGGGAGCTGTTTTTT
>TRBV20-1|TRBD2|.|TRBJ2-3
CSATLRLAGPTDTQYF
TGCAGTGCTACGTTGAGGCTAGCGGGACCCACAGATACGCAGTATTTT
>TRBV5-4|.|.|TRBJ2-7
CASSLLWGAKGSSYEQYF
TGTGCCAGCAGCTTGCTTTGGGGGGCCAAGGGGAGCTCCTACGAGCAGTACTTC
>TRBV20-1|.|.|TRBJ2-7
CSVVNPGHHLEQYF
TGCAGTGTCGTAAATCCGGGACACCATCTCGAGCAGTACTTC
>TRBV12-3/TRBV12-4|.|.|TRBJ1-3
CASSVGVATRNTIYF
TGTGCCAGCAGTGTCGGGGTTGCCACCCGAAACACCATATATTTT
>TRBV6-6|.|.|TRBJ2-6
CASSYSRAGANVLTF
TGTGCCAGCAGTTACTCCAGGGCTGGGGCCAACGTCCTGACTTTC
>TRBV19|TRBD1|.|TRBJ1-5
CAIGTGRYSNQPQHF
TGTGCCATCGGGACAGGCCGTTATAGCAATCAGCCCCAGCATTTT
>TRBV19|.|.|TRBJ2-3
CASSMVGGRWDTDTQYF
TGTGCCAGTAGTATGGTGGGAGGACGGTGGGACACAGATACGCAGTATTTT
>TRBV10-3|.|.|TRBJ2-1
CAISEPQGRAYNEQFF
TGTGCCATCAGTGAGCCGCAAGGACGAGCCTACAATGAGCAGTTCTTC
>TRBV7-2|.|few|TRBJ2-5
CASSNQGWETQYF
TGTGCCAGCAGCAATCAGGGGTGGGAGACCCAGTACTTC
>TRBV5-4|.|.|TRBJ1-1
CASSLGGGRVDTEAFF
TGTGCCAGCAGCTTAGGGGGTGGCAGGGTTGACACTGAAGCTTTCTTT
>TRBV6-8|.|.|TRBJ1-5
CASSNRVGQLQHF
TGTGCCAGCAGTAACAGGGTTGGACAGCTCCAGCATTTT
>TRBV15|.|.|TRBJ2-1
CATSRESATTYNEQFF
TGTGCCACCAGCAGAGAGTCAGCCACTACCTACAATGAGCAGTTCTTC
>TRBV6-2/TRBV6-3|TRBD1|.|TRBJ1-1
CASTVQGMATEAFF
TGTGCCAGCACCGTACAGGGGATGGCCACTGAAGCTTTCTTT